This passage covers 12 T cell receptor beta chains from one sample sequenced in a study of regulatory T cells in long-lasting Graves disease (dated by TCRdb to about 2021). Library preparation used multiplex PCR. The instrument given in TCRdb is Illumina HiSeq 4000. To build TCR beta libraries, CDR3 regions were amplified by Arm-PCR using iRepertoire HTBI primers. TCRdb reprocessed the public reads (quality trimming at Q25 with fastp, clone calling with MiXCR) and kept in-frame beta chains. One record per CDR3 amino acid sequence lists the most common genes and DNA. This sample gives 500,000 to 700,000 distinct CDR3 sequences in total; about 16% of them show up just once. The ten largest account for roughly 18% of the sample. Reading the label with the study, this specimen's time point is: newly diagnosed GD, antithyroid drugs for less than 3 months. For both TCR sequencing and RNA sequencing, RNA was extracted from PBMCs using TRIzol.

A further study also used this sample, focusing on T cells in Graves' hyperthyroidism and ophthalmopathy.

The sequences come from peripheral blood mononuclear cells (PBMCs), collected at new diagnosis, from a patient treated with antithyroid drugs. These TCRs come from a woman aged 25 to 39 with Graves disease. Donor details come from another sample of the same person, matched by shared clones.

This clonotype has a count of ten or more. The CDR3 DNA reads as TGCAGCGTTGAAGGGGGCAGGGGGTTGTTTAGTGGCTACACCTTC. Encoded protein: CSVEGGRGLFSGYTF. The chain employs TRBV29-1 and TRBJ1-2; TRBD1 agrees at 7 bases. Germline V gene lookup returns CDR1 SQVTM and CDR2 ANQGSEA. V lost 1 base to trimming and J lost 7 bases; unmatched junction nucleotides: 12. The CDR3 runs 15 residues.

V and J are TRBV20-1 and TRBJ1-1, with 7 bases lining up with TRBD1. J gave up 3 bases and V 2 bases, and 6 bases lay outside the gene matches. The CDR3 length is 14 residues. Germline CDR1 DFQATT, CDR2 SNEGSKA (reference sequence). The CDR3 loop reads CSARKGQAHTEAFF. The CDR3 DNA reads as TGCAGTGCTAGAAAAGGACAGGCTCACACTGAAGCTTTCTTT.

On this clonotype itself: This may come from a read error, since a much larger clone is one base off. The CDR3 loop is CSANSGERTDMQYF. CDR3 DNA: TGCAGTGCTAATAGCGGGGAACGCACAGATATGCAGTATTTT. V gene TRBV20-1 combines with J gene TRBJ2-3; 8 bases align to TRBD2. This CDR3 region has 14 residues. From germline, CDR1 is DFQATT and CDR2 SNEGSKA (reference sequence).

This clonotype was observed a few times. This sequence joins TRBV15 and TRBJ2-3; TRBD2 matches at 11 bases. CDR3 length equals 15 residues. Trimming at V came to 4 bases and at J to 9 bases, leaving 9 bases not matched to a gene. Germline V gene data show CDR1 as LNHNV and CDR2 as YYDKDF (reference sequence). This chain's CDR3 is CATSTTSGSSGTQYF. CDR3 DNA sequence: TGTGCCACCAGCACAACTAGCGGGAGTTCGGGGACGCAGTATTTT.

This clonotype was detected ten times or more. The chain is built from TRBV2 and TRBJ1-1; TRBD1 might be the D (6 bases). V shed 7 bases and J shed 3 bases, with 15 bases lying between them. CDR1 is SNHLY and CDR2 is FYNNEI in the germline V gene. This CDR3 has 14 residues. Here the CDR3 DNA reads TGTGCCAGCATTACGGACAGCCTTCACACTGAAGCTTTCTTT. Translation gives CASITDSLHTEAFF.

V and J are TRBV14 and TRBJ2-1; D may be TRBD2 (5 bases). This CDR3 region has 14 residues. Trimming cost V 6 bases and J 7 bases, with 16 bases left between them. Germline lookup yields CDR1 SGHDN and CDR2 FVKESK. CDR3 protein: CASRKRALSNEQFF. As DNA, the CDR3 is TGTGCCAGCAGGAAGAGGGCCTTATCAAATGAGCAGTTCTTC.

This clonotype was seen at least ten times. The chain is built from TRBV6-5 and TRBJ2-7, with D maybe TRBD2 (6 bases). Between the trimmed V and J ends, which lost 0 bases and 2 bases, there was a span of 14 bases. Germline V gene lookup returns CDR1 MNHEY and CDR2 SVGAGI. The CDR3 is 16 amino acids. The CDR3, as DNA: TGTGCCAGCAGTTACTCGGGGGGATTTTCTCCCTACGAGCAGTACTTC. Encoded protein: CASSYSGGFSPYEQYF.

This clonotype was detected ten times or more. The gene calls are TRBV12-3 or TRBV12-4 and TRBJ1-2; weak D call: TRBD1 (6 bases). The germline V and J ends were trimmed by 6 bases and 5 bases, with 10 bases remaining between them. The CDR3 is made up of 12 amino acids. This CDR3 reads CASSFQGYGYTF. The CDR3 DNA follows: TGTGCCAGCAGCTTCCAGGGGTATGGCTACACCTTC.

The chain has TRBV7-8 and TRBJ1-6; no definite D call. This CDR3 has 18 amino acids. In germline, CDR1 is SGHVS, CDR2 FQNEAQ. V was pared by 2 bases and J by 0 bases, with 14 bases between. The CDR3 DNA sequence: TGTGCCAGCAGCTTATCGTGGAGGAAGGGCTCCTATAATTCACCCCTCCACTTT. It translates to CASSLSWRKGSYNSPLHF.

In this sample, this clonotype turned up many times. The genes are TRBV28 and TRBJ1-4; no definite D call. This CDR3 is built from 12 residues. Germline assignment: CDR1 MDHEN and CDR2 SYDVKM. V lost 4 bases, J lost 8 bases, and 8 bases lay in between. CDR3 nucleotide sequence: TGTGCCAGCAGTTCCCTAACCGAAAAACTGTTTTTT. Translating gives CASSSLTEKLFF.

This chain uses TRBV12-3 or TRBV12-4 with TRBJ2-1; D gene uncertain. V was clipped by 6 bases and J by 0 bases, with 18 bases between them. The length of the CDR3 is 17 residues. CDR3 sequence: CASSPHYMESSYNEQFF. CDR3 coding DNA: TGTGCCAGCAGCCCCCACTATATGGAAAGCTCCTACAATGAGCAGTTCTTC.

The rearrangement uses TRBV2 and TRBJ2-1, with TRBD2 matching 10 bases. Germline V CDR1 and CDR2: SNHLY, FYNNEI. V trimming: 4 bases; J trimming: 2 bases; junction bases outside the gene matches: 17. This CDR3 region has 20 residues. CDR3 sequence reads: CASSVKRTSGITSPYNEQFF. The CDR3 DNA is TGTGCCAGCAGTGTAAAACGGACTAGCGGAATTACTTCTCCCTACAATGAGCAGTTCTTC.